This T cell receptor beta chain is from a study of human T cells and chemical hapten exposure. Study findings and constraints: Against controls, expanded TCRs gave rise to significantly more large CDR3 similarity clusters.

One entry per CDR3 protein results from TCRdb running MiXCR on the RACE reads. The table has tens of thousands of distinct CDR3 sequences, about 9.4% seen once. Time point described: patch test 1, 2 weeks after DPC sensitization. Noted treatment: therapeutic diphenylcyclopropenone sensitization with weekly scalp DPC. Patches went on only after blood had been drawn each time. Ten or more counts support this clonotype. Its target is unknown. This clonotype was obtained from a woman in her fifties or sixties with alopecia areata. Some clones in this sample may be carry-over from other donors' samples. This specimen consisted of whole blood, obtained in connection with sensitization to the hapten diphenylcyclopropenone (DPC).

The DNA for the CDR3 is TGTGCCAGCACCTTGTCACTAGCGGGAGCGAGTGAGCAGTTCTTC. Encoded protein: CASTLSLAGASEQFF. The chain uses TRBV27 and TRBJ2-1; TRBD2 matches at 11 bases. CDR1 is MNHEY, CDR2 SMNVEV, per germline (reference sequence). Germline trimming cut 7 bases from V and 9 bases from J; bases unmatched to any gene: 11. The CDR3 has 15 residues.